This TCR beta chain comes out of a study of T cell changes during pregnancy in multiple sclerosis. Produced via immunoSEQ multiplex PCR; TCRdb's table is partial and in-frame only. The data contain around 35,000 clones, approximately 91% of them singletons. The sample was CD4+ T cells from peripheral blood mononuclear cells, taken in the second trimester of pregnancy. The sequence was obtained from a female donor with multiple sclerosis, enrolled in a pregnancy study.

CDR3 loop: CASSPGLGTGELFF. CDR3 in DNA: TGTGCCAGTAGCCCAGGGTTGGGCACCGGGGAGCTGTTTTTT. This chain links TRBV19 with TRBJ2-2; possibly TRBD1 for D (5 bases). From germline, CDR1 is LNHDA and CDR2 SQIVND (reference sequence). This CDR3 comprises 14 residues. Trimming left V 6 bases short and J 4 bases short, with 12 bases between.